This TCR beta chain derives from a study of glioma-infiltrating T cells (dated by TCRdb to 2016 to 2017). In the study overall: Low-grade gliomas were represented by WHO grade II oligodendrogliomas or astrocytomas, and glioblastomas were represented by WHO grade IV tumors that were sampled at initial rather than recurrent diagnosis. Glioma patients received dexamethasone for six or fewer days before surgery. Sequencing coverage of about 4.5- to 10-fold of some 1 million peripheral T cells was targeted for blood libraries. The study sequenced TCR alpha- and beta-chain repertoires from glioma tissue, from non-neoplastic brain tissue and from matched peripheral blood mononuclear cells. To measure divergence between tissue and blood T-cell populations, each tissue-infiltrating repertoire was compared with the peripheral blood repertoire of the same patient. Three low-grade glioma patients, fewer than 10 primary glioblastoma patients and three non-glioma patients contributing non-neoplastic brain tissue were included in the paired cohort. Overall study outcomes, separate from this receptor: A signature set of shared blood CDR3 motifs marked patients with low tissue-blood divergence and was depleted in highly divergent patients. Very few CDR3 sequences were shared between tissue and blood, attributed to high CDR3 diversity and limited sampling. VJ-independent divergence between tissue and blood was found to be below expectation in non-neoplastic patients but above expectation in all gliomas, particularly low-grade gliomas. Group comparisons were based on small numbers of patients: three non-neoplastic, three low-grade glioma and several glioblastoma patients.

TCR alpha and beta CDR3 regions were amplified with the iRepertoire nested amplicon-rescue multiplex PCR (arm-PCR) platform from RNA. For one-step reverse transcription and amplification, roughly 85-400 ng of tissue mRNA or PBMC total RNA was used as input. Following bead purification, Illumina adapters were added by a secondary multiplex PCR, and libraries between 200 and 400 bp were gel-purified. The libraries contained internal 6-nucleotide barcodes that were used for demultiplexing. Sequencing of libraries was performed on an Illumina MiSeq with 2x220 or 2x250 nucleotide paired-end reads. The paper's data handling went like this. Paired reads were merged with FLASH 1.2.11 and aligned to the GRCh37 human genome with BWA-MEM before extracting TRA and TRB reads. V and J assignment used an IMGT-derived reference of cassette sequences and CDR3 motifs that included pseudogenes. Reads were translated in three frames, and productive CDR3s were defined as those with a C...FGXG motif and no stop codons. Clonotypes were defined as unique combinations of V-J cassette pair and CDR3 amino acid sequence. Filtering of reads was based on Hamming distance, with the threshold set by the sequence error rate of each sample in mapped regions. TCRdb took the public reads, trimmed them with fastp at Q25, ran MiXCR for clone calling and kept in-frame beta chains. Every entry covers one CDR3 protein and lists the most common genes and DNA from its rows. The V and J calls and clone size come from TCRdb's table, not from the authors' own analysis. This sample holds around 350,000 distinct CDR3 sequences; roughly two fifths were observed only once. The ten largest clones add up to about 11% of the sample.

V is shortened by 3 bases, J by 2 bases, and the region joining them spans 11 bases. Taken from the germline V gene (reference sequence), the CDR1 and CDR2 loops are SGHNT and YYREEE. The CDR3 runs 14 residues from the cysteine to the phenylalanine. The CDR3 DNA has 42 bases and is translated from base 1. Surgical brain or tumor specimens were cryofrozen in liquid nitrogen immediately after resection, and peripheral blood cells were collected concurrently. As concerns this clonotype: This receptor's antigen is unknown. No base quality information exists; no much larger clone differs at one position.

Recombination connected TRBV5-4 to TRBJ1-1, with no confident D gene call. The source of this sequence is a human donor with low-grade glioma or glioblastoma, undergoing nonglioma brain surgery, or in good health (not recorded which). The sample was glioma tissue, nonneoplastic brain tissue, or PBMCs (not recorded which). Here is the DNA: TGTGCCAGCAGCTGGACCCGGTTTAACACTGAAGCTTTCTTT. This codes for CASSWTRFNTEAFF.